In its sample, the clone carrying this T cell receptor (beta chain) was seen many times. The source of the sample is a study of T-cell reconstitution after alpha-beta-depleted transplantation in children. The CDR3 extends over 11 amino acids. V lost 6 bases to trimming and J lost 5 bases, with 7 bases between them. Germline CDR1 reads DFQATT; CDR2 reads SNEGSKA (reference sequence). As it was prepared, the TCRbeta library received unique molecular identifiers. TCRdb re-derived calls from the PCR reads in MiXCR, one entry per CDR3 protein. The data show roughly 300,000 distinct CDR3 sequences, with under 14% seen just once and around 22% held by the top ten.

The TCR was taken from a male patient between 2 and 10 years old who had a stem cell transplant for chronic granulomatous disease, so the T cells may come from the graft donor. This specimen consisted of peripheral blood, obtained 180 days after TCRalphabeta/CD19-depleted stem cell transplant. The V and J genes are TRBV20-1 and TRBJ1-4; no reliable D call. The CDR3 nucleotides read TGCAGTGCCCTTCTGAATGAAAAACTGTTTTTT. This encodes CSALLNEKLFF.